This T cell receptor (beta chain) was obtained from a study of CD8 T cells in ankylosing spondylitis. Findings of the study overall: Blood from ankylosing spondylitis patients appeared to carry a characteristic roughly 8-variant TCR beta motif.

The CDR3 runs to 19 residues. CDR1 and CDR2 from the germline V gene are LGHDT and YNNKEL (reference sequence). With regard to this clonotype: Its antigen is undetermined. One end of the junction is discordant with germline, which a read error may explain.

From the 5' RACE reads, TCRdb called clonotypes with MiXCR, one entry per CDR3 protein. The table lists fewer than 750,000 distinct CDR3 sequences, under 20% of them singletons. This TCR derives from a male donor with ankylosing spondylitis. Sequenced input: blood, either unsorted or a sorted T cell fraction (not recorded which). The chain uses TRBV3-1 and TRBJ2-1, with 10 bases matching TRBD2. In nucleotides, the CDR3 is TGTGCCTGCAGTTCCCTGGTGACTAGCGGGTTGGGGGGGGGCAATGAGCAGTTCTTC. Its translation: CACSSLVTSGLGGGNEQFF.